This T cell receptor (beta chain) was recorded in a study of T cell responses to AZD1222 COVID-19 vaccine. Study-wide points: Donors were chiefly white British, with a greater number of females, and clonal diversity was perhaps underestimated. Among those given AZD1222, only six were seropositive at baseline. At 160-218 and 743-854, vaccine-associated CD4 TCRs were dominant, and they spanned spike.

Sequenced by immunoSEQ multiplex PCR; TCRdb stores in-frame clones only, minus some. The table lists tens of thousands of clones, around nine tenths of them singletons. Comment on this clone: Its target is unknown.

The CDR3 spans 14 residues. Per germline, CDR1 LGHNA and CDR2 YSLEER. V lost 3 bases to trimming and J lost 6 bases; unmatched junction nucleotides: 0. The receptor was isolated from an adult who received the AZD1222 COVID-19 vaccine. Sample: peripheral blood, taken 28 days after the second AZD1222 dose. The chain recombines TRBV4-3 with TRBJ2-3; 13 nucleotides line up with TRBD2. Written as DNA, the CDR3 is TGCGCCAGCAGCCAGGGACTAGCGGGGGATACGCAGTATTTT. It is translated as CASSQGLAGDTQYF.